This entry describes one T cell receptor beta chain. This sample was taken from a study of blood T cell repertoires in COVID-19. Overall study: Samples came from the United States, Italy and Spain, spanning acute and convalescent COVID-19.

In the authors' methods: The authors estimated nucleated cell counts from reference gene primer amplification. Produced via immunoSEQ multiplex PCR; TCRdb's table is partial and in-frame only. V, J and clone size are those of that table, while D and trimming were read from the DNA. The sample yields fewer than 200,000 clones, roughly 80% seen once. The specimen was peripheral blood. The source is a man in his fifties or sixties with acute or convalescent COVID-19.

In nucleotides, the CDR3 is TGTGCCAGCAGCGATTTTATAACAGGGGGCTTGGACACCGGGGAGCTGTTTTTT. As protein: CASSDFITGGLDTGELFF. The chain carries TRBV5-6 and TRBJ2-2, with TRBD1 matching over 9 bases. Germline CDR1 SGHDT, CDR2 YYEEEE. With 4 bases clipped from V and 3 bases from J, the junction kept 13 bases outside the gene matches. The CDR3 contains 18 residues.